This T cell receptor beta chain is drawn from a study of T cell repertoires in cytomegalovirus infection. Overall study: Matching HLA type and CMV infection were both indicated by public TCR beta signatures.

TCRdb recomputed calls from the reads with MiXCR, one row per CDR3 protein. The profile shows hundreds of thousands of distinct CDR3 sequences, around a tenth of them singletons. This clonotype came up many times. Its antigen is not known. Regarding the study as a whole: CMV-specific TCR beta clonotypes restricted by HLA-C dominated the ex vivo response. People with CMV and the relevant HLA were identified by cumulative public TCR beta family frequency.

The CDR3 is made up of 14 amino acids. Germline V gene lookup returns CDR1 SGHVS and CDR2 FQNEAQ. The V end lost 5 bases, the J end lost 4 bases, and 14 bases lay between the germline ends. This clonotype originated in a human donor in good health (CMV status not recorded). Some clones in this sample may be carry-over from other donors' samples. Sequencing used PBMCs. V usage is TRBV7-8 and J usage is TRBJ1-2; no firm D call. CDR3 DNA sequence: TGTGCCAGCAGCGCAATGGCAGACCTCTATGGCTACACCTTC. Translating it yields CASSAMADLYGYTF.